This T cell receptor (beta chain) was captured in a study of shared clonotypes between healthy human individuals. The germline V gene has CDR1 MDHEN and CDR2 SYDVKM. The CDR3 has 12 amino acids. V gave up 3 bases and J gave up 3 bases, with 5 bases separating them. The CD4+ fraction was divided into a CD45RA+ naive subset and a CD45RA-negative memory subset. TCRdb's copy holds only in-frame clones and misses some; the assay was immunoSEQ multiplex PCR. The table includes over 1.4 million clones, 96% detected once. The material sequenced was naive CD4+ T cells sorted from blood. Subset given: CD45RA+ positively selected. J is TRBJ1-1 and V is TRBV28; D is undetermined. This clonotype was obtained from a man aged 30 to 39 in good health. The CDR3 region has the DNA TGTGCCAGCAGTTTTACTGACACTGAAGCTTTCTTT. Protein product: CASSFTDTEAFF. The variable domain in full, completed from reference TRBV28 and TRBJ1-1, reads DVKVTQSSRYLVKRTGEKVFLECVQDMDHENMFWYRQDPGLGLRLIYFSYDVKMKEKGDIPEGYSVSREKKERFSLILESASTNQTSMYLCASSFTDTEAFFGQGTRLTVV.